Here is one TCR beta chain with its context. Time point meaning: blood 4 weeks post-SBRT, at nephrectomy. Specified treatment: 15 Gy SBRT to primary tumor, nephrectomy 4 weeks later. The data originate from a study of radiation and T cells in renal cell carcinoma. V was cut by 5 bases and J by 2 bases, with 10 bases left in between. Germline CDR1 reads SQVTM; CDR2 reads ANQGSEA. The CDR3 has 12 amino acids. Data came from immunoSEQ multiplex PCR; TCRdb stores just in-frame clones and leaves some out. The sample includes around 99,000 clones, 80% to 90% seen only once; the top ten take about 7.2%. This chain connects TRBV29-1 to TRBJ2-7; D uncertain. The sequence came from a man between 60 and 75 years old with renal cell carcinoma. Sample: blood, taken from a patient whose treatment included radiotherapy and nephrectomy. The CDR3 here is CSVSRKAYEQYF. The CDR3 DNA is TGCAGCGTTTCACGGAAGGCCTACGAGCAGTACTTC.